Below are 9 T cell receptor beta chains sequenced from a single sample in a study of cytomegalovirus exposure and HLA in healthy donors. TCRdb keeps only in-frame clones here, not all; method: immunoSEQ multiplex PCR. The sample lists 200,000 to 250,000 clones, approximately 88% occurring once. Material for sequencing was PBMCs. These receptors originate from a woman in her 30s in good health and CMV-seropositive.

V usage is TRBV11-3 and J usage is TRBJ2-6; maybe TRBD1 (6 bases). The CDR3 consists of 15 residues. V was shortened by 1 base and J by 2 bases, with 6 bases between the two germline ends. Per germline, CDR1 SGHNT and CDR2 YENEEA. CDR3 DNA sequence: TGTGCCAGCAGCTTAGGGGGGCCTGGGGCCAACGTCCTGACTTTC. Its translation is CASSLGGPGANVLTF.

The chain combines TRBV5-4 with TRBJ1-4, with 7 bases matching TRBD1. The J segment lost 5 bases and the V segment lost 2 bases, leaving 6 bases of the junction unmatched. In germline, CDR1 is SGHNT, CDR2 YYREEE (reference sequence). The CDR3 spans 15 residues. In DNA, the CDR3 is TGTGCCAGCAGCTTCAGGGGACAGAAAAATGAAAAACTGTTTTTT. Translating it yields CASSFRGQKNEKLFF. Drawing the rest from reference TRBV5-4 and TRBJ1-4, the complete variable domain is ETGVTQSPTHLIKTRGQQVTLRCSSQSGHNTVSWYQQALGQGPQFIFQYYREEENGRGNFPPRFSGLQFPNYSSELNVNALELDDSALYLCASSFRGQKNEKLFFGSGTQLSVL.

J is TRBJ2-7 and V is TRBV18; D perhaps matches TRBD2 (6 bases). Germline V gene lookup returns CDR1 KGHSH and CDR2 LQKENI. V lost 1 base to trimming and J lost 6 bases, with 7 bases between them. This CDR3 has 12 residues. CDR3 sequence (DNA): TGTGCCAGCTCACCACGGAGGGGCGAGCAGTACTTC. Its translation: CASSPRRGEQYF.

This chain connects TRBV5-4 to TRBJ2-7; 13 nucleotides line up with TRBD2. Trimming cost V 3 bases and J 7 bases; bases outside gene matches: 1. The CDR3 has 13 residues. Germline V CDR1 and CDR2: SGHNT, YYREEE (reference sequence). The CDR3 is CASSSGLAGEQYF. CDR3 bases: TGTGCCAGCAGCTCGGGACTAGCGGGAGAGCAGTACTTC. The full variable domain, completed using reference TRBV5-4 and TRBJ2-7, is ETGVTQSPTHLIKTRGQQVTLRCSSQSGHNTVSWYQQALGQGPQFIFQYYREEENGRGNFPPRFSGLQFPNYSSELNVNALELDDSALYLCASSSGLAGEQYFGPGTRLTVT.

CDR3 nucleotides: TGTGCCAGTAGTATGAGACAGCCTAATCAGCCCCAGCATTTT. Its translation is CASSMRQPNQPQHF. V and J are TRBV19 and TRBJ1-5; maybe TRBD1 (5 bases). Trimming shortened V by 3 bases and J by 4 bases, and 10 bases separated the two germline ends. Germline V gene lookup returns CDR1 LNHDA and CDR2 SQIVND (reference sequence). CDR3 size: 14 residues.

This chain uses TRBV4-1 with TRBJ1-2, with TRBD1 identical over 7 bases. V shed 1 base and J 7 bases; nucleotides not matched to a gene: 9. This CDR3 spans 15 amino acids. Germline lookup yields CDR1 MGHRA and CDR2 YSYEKL. The CDR3 bases are TGCGCCAGCAGCCAAGGCGTAGGGGGCAGCCGTGGCTACACCTTC. This sequence encodes CASSQGVGGSRGYTF.

The sample holds one count of this clone. The chain uses TRBV7-2 and TRBJ1-5, with D maybe TRBD1 (6 bases). V lost 1 base, J lost 3 bases, and 10 bases lay in between. CDR1 is SGHTA and CDR2 is FQGNSA in the germline V gene. CDR3 length: 15 residues. CDR3: CASSLDGGPNQPQHF. The DNA of the CDR3 is TGTGCCAGCAGCTTAGACGGGGGGCCCAATCAGCCCCAGCATTTT.

V is TRBV29-1 and J is TRBJ1-1; perhaps TRBD1 as D (5 bases). The CDR3 has 10 residues. CDR1 is SQVTM, CDR2 ANQGSEA, per germline. V lost 6 bases to trimming and J lost 8 bases, with 10 bases between them. The CDR3 is CSVAEGEAFF. The CDR3, as DNA: TGCAGCGTAGCGGAGGGGGAAGCTTTCTTT.

In its sample, this clone was seen many times. The chain employs TRBV19 and TRBJ1-2; weak D call: TRBD1 (5 bases). The CDR3 sequence is 11 residues long. V was trimmed by 2 bases and J by 7 bases, leaving 5 bases between them. Germline V gene lookup returns CDR1 LNHDA and CDR2 SQIVND (reference sequence). As DNA, the CDR3 is TGTGCCAGTAGTATAACAGGTGGCTACACCTTC. Its translation is CASSITGGYTF.